This T cell receptor beta chain is drawn from a study of vaccination effects on CD4 cells after COVID-19. Overall study context: Antigen-specific CD4+ T cell clonotypes were called by their expansion after viral peptide-pool culture in ViraFEST. General study findings and limits: Only a single clone (1 of 255 vaccine-induced clones in healthy vaccinees) cross-reacted with common cold coronaviruses. The authors studied few convalescent patients and collected no early post-infection timepoints.

Note on this clone: Its antigen is unidentified.

CD4+ T cell isolation took place after more than eight days of culture. Participants received two doses of either the BNT162b2 or mRNA-1273 vaccine. Having tested negative for nucleocapsid antibodies, the vaccine recipients showed no prior SARS-CoV-2 infection. Germline CDR1 and CDR2: SGHTA and FQGNSA. The CDR3 runs to 15 residues. V lost 5 bases and J lost 8; bases outside the gene matches: 11. The assay was immunoSEQ multiplex PCR, and TCRdb's table has in-frame clones only and misses some. The sample lists 30,000 to 35,000 clones, around 70% occurring once. V gene TRBV7-2 combines with J gene TRBJ1-2, with 10 bases fitting TRBD1. The receptor was derived from a human donor who received a COVID-19 vaccine. This specimen consisted of CD4+ T cells from PBMCs cultured without peptide, obtained after COVID-19 vaccination. The CDR3 bases are TGTGCCAGCAGCGTCGGACAGGGGGGGACCTTCGGCTACACCTTC. Translating it yields CASSVGQGGTFGYTF.